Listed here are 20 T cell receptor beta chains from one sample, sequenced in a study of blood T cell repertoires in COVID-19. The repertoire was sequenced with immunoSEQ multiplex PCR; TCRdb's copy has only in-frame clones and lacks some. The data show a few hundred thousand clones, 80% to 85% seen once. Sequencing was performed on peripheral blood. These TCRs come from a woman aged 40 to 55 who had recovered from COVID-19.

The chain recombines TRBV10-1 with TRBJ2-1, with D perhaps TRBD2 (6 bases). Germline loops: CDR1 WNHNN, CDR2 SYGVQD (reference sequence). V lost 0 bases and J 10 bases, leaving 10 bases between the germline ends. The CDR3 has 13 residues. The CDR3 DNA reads TGCGCCAGCAGTGAGTCAGGAGGGGCCGAGCAGTTCTTC. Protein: CASSESGGAEQFF.

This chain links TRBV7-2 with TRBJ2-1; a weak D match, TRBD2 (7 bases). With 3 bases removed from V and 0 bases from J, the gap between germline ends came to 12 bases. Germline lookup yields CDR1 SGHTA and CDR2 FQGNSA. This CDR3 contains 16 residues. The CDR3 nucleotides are TGTGCCAGCAGCTTGGCGGGGGCGAGCTCCTACAATGAGCAGTTCTTC. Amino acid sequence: CASSLAGASSYNEQFF. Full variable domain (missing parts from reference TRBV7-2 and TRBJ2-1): GAGVSQSPSNKVTEKGKDVELRCDPISGHTALYWYRQSLGQGLEFLIYFQGNSAPDKSGLPSDRFSAERTGGSVSTLTIQRTQQEDSAVYLCASSLAGASSYNEQFFGPGTRLTVL.

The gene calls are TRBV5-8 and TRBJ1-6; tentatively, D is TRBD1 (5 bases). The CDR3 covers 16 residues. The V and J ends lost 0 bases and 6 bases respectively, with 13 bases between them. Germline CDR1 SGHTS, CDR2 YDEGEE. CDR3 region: CASSLGGRTGNSPLHF. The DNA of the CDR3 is TGTGCCAGCAGCTTGGGGGGCCGGACGGGTAATTCACCCCTCCACTTT.

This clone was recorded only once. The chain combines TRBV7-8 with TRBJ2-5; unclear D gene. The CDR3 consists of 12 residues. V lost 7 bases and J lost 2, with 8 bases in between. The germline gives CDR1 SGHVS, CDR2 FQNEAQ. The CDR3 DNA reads TGTGCCAGCAAAGCGCCTCAAGAGACCCAGTACTTC. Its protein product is CASKAPQETQYF.

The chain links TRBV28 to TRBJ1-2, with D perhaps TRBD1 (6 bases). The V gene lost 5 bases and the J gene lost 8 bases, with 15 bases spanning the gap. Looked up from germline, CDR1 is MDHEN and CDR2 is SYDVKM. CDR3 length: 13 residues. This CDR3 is CASSGTGSWGYTF. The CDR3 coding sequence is TGTGCCAGCAGTGGAACAGGGTCATGGGGCTACACCTTC.

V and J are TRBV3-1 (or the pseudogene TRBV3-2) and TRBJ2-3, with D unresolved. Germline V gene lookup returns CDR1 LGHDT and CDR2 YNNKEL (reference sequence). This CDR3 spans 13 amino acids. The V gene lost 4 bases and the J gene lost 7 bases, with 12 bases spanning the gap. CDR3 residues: CASSREYSHTQYF. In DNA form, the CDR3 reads TGTGCCAGCAGCCGCGAATATTCCCATACGCAGTATTTT.

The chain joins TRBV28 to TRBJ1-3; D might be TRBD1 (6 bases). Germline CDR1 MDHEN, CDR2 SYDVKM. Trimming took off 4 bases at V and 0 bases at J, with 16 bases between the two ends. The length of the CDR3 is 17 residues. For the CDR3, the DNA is TGTGCCAGCAGTTCCTCCGCCTTGGACAGCTCTGGAAACACCATATATTTT. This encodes CASSSSALDSSGNTIYF.

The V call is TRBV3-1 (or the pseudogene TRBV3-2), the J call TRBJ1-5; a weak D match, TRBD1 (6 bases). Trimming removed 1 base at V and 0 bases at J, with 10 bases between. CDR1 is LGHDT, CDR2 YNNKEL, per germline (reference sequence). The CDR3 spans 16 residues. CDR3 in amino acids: CASSQGTVFSNQPQHF. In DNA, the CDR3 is TGTGCCAGCAGCCAAGGGACAGTTTTTAGCAATCAGCCCCAGCATTTT.

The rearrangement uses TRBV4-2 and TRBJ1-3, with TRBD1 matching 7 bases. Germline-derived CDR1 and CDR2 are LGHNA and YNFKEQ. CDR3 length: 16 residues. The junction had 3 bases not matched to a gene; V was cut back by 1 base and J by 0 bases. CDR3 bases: TGTGCCAGCAGCCAAGCCAGGGGGTCCTCTGGAAACACCATATATTTT. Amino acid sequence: CASSQARGSSGNTIYF.

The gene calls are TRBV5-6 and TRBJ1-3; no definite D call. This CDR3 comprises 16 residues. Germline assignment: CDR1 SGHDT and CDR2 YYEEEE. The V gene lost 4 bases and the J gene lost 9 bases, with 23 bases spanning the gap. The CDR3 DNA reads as TGTGCCAGCAGCCAGGAGGGCGGCGTCATGGCCCCCACCATATATTTT. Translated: CASSQEGGVMAPTIYF.

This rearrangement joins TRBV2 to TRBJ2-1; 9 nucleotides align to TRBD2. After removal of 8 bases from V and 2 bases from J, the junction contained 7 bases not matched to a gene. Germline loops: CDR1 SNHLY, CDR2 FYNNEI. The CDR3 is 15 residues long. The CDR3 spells CASQIGGGAYNEQFF. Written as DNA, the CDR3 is TGTGCCAGCCAGATAGGCGGGGGGGCCTACAATGAGCAGTTCTTC.

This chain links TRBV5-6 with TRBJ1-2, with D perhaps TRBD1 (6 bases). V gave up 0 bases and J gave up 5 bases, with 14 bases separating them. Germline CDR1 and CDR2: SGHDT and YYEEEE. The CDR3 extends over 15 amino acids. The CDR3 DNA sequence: TGTGCCAGCAGCTTGGGATGGGGGACACCATATGGCTACACCTTC. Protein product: CASSLGWGTPYGYTF.

DNA for the CDR3: TGTGCCAGCAGCCAAGGTCGAGGTCAAGAGACCCAGTACTTC. The encoded protein is CASSQGRGQETQYF. The chain uses TRBV4-2 and TRBJ2-5; D remains unclear. Germline V gene sequence: CDR1 LGHNA, CDR2 YNFKEQ. The CDR3 covers 14 residues. Trimming shortened V by 1 base and J by 2 bases, and 8 bases separated the two germline ends.

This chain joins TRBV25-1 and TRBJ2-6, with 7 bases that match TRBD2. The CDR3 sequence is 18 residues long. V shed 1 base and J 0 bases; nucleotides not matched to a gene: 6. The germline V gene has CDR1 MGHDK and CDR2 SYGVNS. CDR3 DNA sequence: TGTGCCAGCAGTGAATTGGGGGGGAAGAGCTCTGGGGCCAACGTCCTGACTTTC. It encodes CASSELGGKSSGANVLTF.

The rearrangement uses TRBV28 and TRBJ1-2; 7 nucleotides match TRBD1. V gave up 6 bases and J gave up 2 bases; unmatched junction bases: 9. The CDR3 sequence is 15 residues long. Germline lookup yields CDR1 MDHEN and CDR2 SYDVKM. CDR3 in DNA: TGTGCCAGCAGCCCTGGGACAGCGATCAACTATGGCTACACCTTC. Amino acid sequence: CASSPGTAINYGYTF.

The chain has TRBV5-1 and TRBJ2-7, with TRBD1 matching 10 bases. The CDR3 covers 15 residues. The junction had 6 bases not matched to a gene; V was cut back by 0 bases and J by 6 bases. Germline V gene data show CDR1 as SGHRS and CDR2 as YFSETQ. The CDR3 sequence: CASSLALTGGIEQYF. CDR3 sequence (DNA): TGCGCCAGCAGCTTGGCCCTGACAGGGGGCATCGAGCAGTACTTC. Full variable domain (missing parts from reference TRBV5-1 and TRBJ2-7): KAGVTQTPRYLIKTRGQQVTLSCSPISGHRSVSWYQQTPGQGLQFLFEYFSETQRNKGNFPGRFSGRQFSNSRSEMNVSTLELGDSALYLCASSLALTGGIEQYFGPGTRLTVT.

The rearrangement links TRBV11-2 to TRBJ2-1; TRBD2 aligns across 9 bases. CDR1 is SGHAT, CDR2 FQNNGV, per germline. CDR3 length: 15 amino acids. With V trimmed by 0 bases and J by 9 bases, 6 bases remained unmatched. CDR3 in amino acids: CASSLERGGFAEQFF. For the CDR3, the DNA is TGTGCCAGCAGCTTAGAGCGGGGGGGCTTCGCTGAGCAGTTCTTC.

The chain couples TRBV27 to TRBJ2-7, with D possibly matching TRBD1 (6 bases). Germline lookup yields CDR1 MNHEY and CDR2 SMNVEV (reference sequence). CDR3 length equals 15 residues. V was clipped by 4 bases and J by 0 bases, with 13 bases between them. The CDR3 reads CASSSWTVPSYEQYF. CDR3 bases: TGTGCCAGCAGTTCCTGGACAGTTCCCTCCTACGAGCAGTACTTC.

As DNA, the CDR3 is TGTGCCACCAGCATTCCTCCGGGACAGGGGGCATTTGGGAACACTGAAGCTTTCTTT. Its translation: CATSIPPGQGAFGNTEAFF. This chain links TRBV15 with TRBJ1-1; 12 bases match TRBD1. Trimming took 4 bases from V and 1 from J; bases not matched to a gene: 13. The germline CDR1 and CDR2 sequences are LNHNV and YYDKDF (reference sequence). CDR3 length equals 19 residues. Filled out from reference TRBV15 and TRBJ1-1, the complete variable domain reads DAMVIQNPRYQVTQFGKPVTLSCSQTLNHNVMYWYQQKSSQAPKLLFHYYDKDFNNEADTPDNFQSRRPNTSFCFLDIRSPGLGDTAMYLCATSIPPGQGAFGNTEAFFGQGTRLTVV.

The CDR3 region has the DNA TGCAGCGTGGCAGGGGGGTCCTACGAGCAGTACTTC. Amino acids: CSVAGGSYEQYF. The J gene is TRBJ2-7, the V gene TRBV29-1, with D tentatively TRBD1 (7 bases). The CDR3 is 12 amino acids. Germline V gene lookup returns CDR1 SQVTM and CDR2 ANQGSEA. V shed 6 bases and J shed 1 base, with 10 bases lying between them.